The entry below describes one TCR beta chain. Its binding antigen is unknown. Per-base quality was not reported, and no clone a single base away is much larger than it. The data were obtained in a study of Ad26.COV2.S vaccination and SARS-CoV-2 variants (dated by TCRdb to the early 2020s). Context from the whole study: Donors in the vaccine arm were drawn from COV1001, a phase I-IIa trial of Ad26.COV2.S in healthy adults that was multicentre, randomized, double-blind and placebo-controlled. Ad26.COV2.S was given intramuscularly at 5x10^10 or 1x10^11 viral particles, as a single shot or as two shots 56 days apart. Sequencing of the TCRbeta repertoire served to evaluate the specificity and breadth of SARS-CoV-2-reactive T cell receptors following Ad26.COV2.S vaccination. The TCR-sequenced set comprised about 32 samples: some 19 Ad26.COV2.S vaccine recipients, 5 placebo recipients and 8 SARS-CoV-2 convalescent individuals. Trial participants were randomized into five groups of five: low-dose or high-dose Ad26.COV2.S given once or twice, or placebo on both occasions. Blinding of investigators to trial group allocation was maintained during experiments and outcome assessment. The study at large found these results: The authors noted that total T cell responses may have been underestimated by the TCR breadth and depth analyses. Vaccine and placebo recipients had similar non-spike TCR breadth, a finding consistent with the vaccine containing only spike. The study lacked the statistical power to compare responses across vaccine doses or regimens. Higher spike-specific TCR breadth was observed in Ad26.COV2.S recipients than in placebo recipients (P = 0.0014). After vaccination, spike-specific CD8+ and CD4+ T cell responses were reported to show substantial breadth.

The immunoSEQ Assay was used to sequence TCRbeta CDR3 regions. After extraction, genomic DNA underwent amplification by bias-controlled multiplex PCR, followed by high-throughput sequencing. The study's processing was this. To quantify the absolute abundance of every unique TCRbeta CDR3 region, sequences were collapsed and filtered. T cell fraction was estimated by normalization of TCRbeta template counts to usable DNA, with usable DNA being measured through amplification of reference genes present in all nucleated cells. Repertoire TCRs were annotated as SARS-CoV-2-specific when V gene, CDR3 amino acid sequence and J gene were exactly matched to a known reactive TCR set. MIRA supplied the reference SARS-CoV-2 TCR set, which was filtered for enrichment in COVID-19-positive ImmuneCODE repertoires so that public or cross-reactive TCRs were removed. Based on the MIRA antigens, annotated TCRs were further analysed at the level of specific ORF or position within ORF. Breadth was defined as the number of annotated unique rearrangements divided by the total number of unique productive rearrangements, and depth was defined as the summed frequency of the annotated unique rearrangements. Two-sided Wilcoxon rank-sum tests were applied when comparing TCR breadth between groups. TCRdb took over this immuneACCESS table, retaining in-frame rearrangements with V and J assigned. Such tables are incomplete; in checked studies, under half of the missing clones stem from an unresolved V gene, and the remainder is unexplained. D and trimming were read from the DNA, whereas the V and J calls and clone size are those reported in that table. For this sample the table gives approximately 400,000 clones, of which approximately 85% were detected only once. The ten largest clonotypes hold approximately 3.5% of the sample.

Between the V and J ends, shortened by 2 bases and 5 bases respectively, the junction contains 7 bases. Spanning cysteine to phenylalanine, the CDR3 consists of 13 amino acids. The DNA shown is the 39-base CDR3, in frame from base 1. In the germline V gene, CDR1 corresponds to KGHSH and CDR2 to LQKENI. The sample's treatment or condition label, in plain terms: about 20 received Ad26.COV2.S at low or high dose, single or two shots; several received placebo; per-sample allocation not given. For vaccine and placebo recipients, the sequenced repertoires came from samples collected on day 63 after the first injection. Cohort 1b enrolled roughly 25 adults aged 18-55 years at a single site in Boston, USA, between 29 July and 7 August 2020. Ad26.COV2.S consisted of a replication-incompetent adenovirus type 26 vector by which a prefusion-stabilized SARS-CoV-2 spike protein from the original Wuhan strain was expressed.

The sample in question was peripheral blood, obtained in a trial of Ad26.COV2.S vaccine versus placebo. The rearranged segments are TRBV18 and TRBJ2-1; the D gene is perhaps TRBD1, on 5 matching bases. This clonotype originated in a person between 18 and 65 years old who received the Ad26.COV2.S COVID-19 vaccine or a placebo. The DNA reads TGTGCCAGCTCACCAGACAGCCACAATGAGCAGTTCTTC. Its protein product is CASSPDSHNEQFF.